The clone carrying this T cell receptor (beta chain) was seen at least ten times. Its antigen is unknown. CDR1 and CDR2 from the germline V gene are MNHEY and SMNVEV (reference sequence). CDR3 length: 13 amino acids. With 10 bases clipped from V and 5 bases from J, the junction kept 6 bases outside the gene matches. This sample stems from a study of regulatory T cells in long-lasting Graves disease. Study results and caveats: Persistent cases of Graves' showed reduced TCR diversity relative to newly diagnosed patients. Whereas 950 to 1,000 public clonotypes were shared by new patients, persistent patients shared more, at around 2,700.

Regarding time point: newly diagnosed GD, antithyroid drugs for less than 3 months. Researchers made the TCR library from RNA that was extracted from PBMCs. To make TCR beta libraries, researchers used iRepertoire HTBI primers and Arm-PCR of CDR3 regions. As processed by the authors: The identification of 62 TRBV and some 15 TRBJ segments was made across samples. TCRdb ran MiXCR on the multiplex PCR reads and lists one entry per CDR3 protein. The V and J calls reflect TCRdb's pipeline rather than the authors' work. The sample holds around 420,000 distinct CDR3 sequences; 15% are singletons and the top ten take about 8%. These same records also appear under a second study, on T cells in Graves' hyperthyroidism and ophthalmopathy. Turning to that study: HTBI primers were the set used in a first-round RT-PCR of the TCR CDR3.

The source is a woman in her 40s with Graves disease. The chain joins TRBV27 to TRBJ2-5; 11 bases map to TRBD1. Sequences were derived from peripheral blood mononuclear cells (PBMCs), sampled at new diagnosis, from a patient treated with antithyroid drugs. This chain's CDR3 is CATGQGAFETQYF. The CDR3 DNA follows: TGTGCCACAGGACAGGGGGCTTTTGAGACCCAGTACTTC.